This record covers a single TCR beta chain. No antigen is known for it. The entry originates in a study of radiotherapy plus CTLA-4 blockade in lung cancer. Across the whole study: With 25% to 40% of patients having disease control, objective responses were seen in 15% to 20%.

Germline CDR1 is MNHEY and CDR2 is SVGAGI. The CDR3 runs to 13 residues. V shed 5 bases and J shed 7 bases, with 14 bases lying between them. Study conclusions and caveats: Once radiotherapy plus ipilimumab had been given, TCR clones derived from tumor expanded in blood.

Profiling relied on immunoSEQ multiplex PCR, and the TCRdb table lists in-frame clones only, not all of them. The sample lists 25,000 to 30,000 clones, 75% to 85% occurring once. The sample in question was peripheral blood, obtained from a patient treated with radiotherapy plus ipilimumab. This sequence was found in a human donor with non-small cell lung cancer that progressed on radiotherapy plus ipilimumab. The chain recombines TRBV6-5 with TRBJ2-5, with D possibly being TRBD1 (5 bases). The CDR3 region has the DNA TGTGCCAGCAGTCGCCAGGGAAAGGGGACCCAGTACTTC. It yields the protein CASSRQGKGTQYF.